This T cell receptor (beta chain) was documented in a study of shared clonotypes between healthy human individuals. None of the donors, who were healthy HIV-negative adults, had recently had acute infections or vaccinations. CD4+ cells yielded CD45RA+ naive and CD45RA-negative memory subsets. Regarding this clone: Its cognate antigen is unknown.

Findings and limits, study-wide: Sampling included only blood; tissue repertoires likely differ.

The CDR3 sequence is 15 residues long. From germline, CDR1 is KGHSH and CDR2 LQKENI. V was cut by 2 bases and J by 5 bases, with 16 bases left in between. Sorted subsets were amplified in replicate PCRs using 150 to 250 ng DNA, approximately 30,000 T cell genomes. Repertoires were generated with immunoSEQ multiplex PCR, while TCRdb's copy carries only in-frame clones and drops some. The sample yields millions of clones, approximately 95% seen once. This receptor was taken from a man between 18 and 35 years old in good health. The sample consisted of naive CD4+ T cells sorted from blood. The subset denotes: CD45RA+ positively selected. The genes are TRBV18 and TRBJ2-7; D is perhaps TRBD2 (5 bases). The CDR3 region is CASSPYSGPPDEQYF. CDR3 coding DNA: TGTGCCAGCTCACCATACAGCGGACCCCCTGACGAGCAGTACTTC. Filled out from reference TRBV18 and TRBJ2-7, the complete variable domain reads NAGVMQNPRHLVRRRGQEARLRCSPMKGHSHVYWYRQLPEEGLKFMVYLQKENIIDESGMPKERFSAEFPKEGPSILRIQQVVRGDSAAYFCASSPYSGPPDEQYFGPGTRLTVT.